Each of the 20 T cell receptor beta chains below was sequenced from the same sample in a study of post-analysis software for immune sequencing data. No antigens are known for them. Tagging with unique molecular identifiers was a feature of the TCR beta cDNA libraries. TCRdb itself ran the PCR reads through MiXCR, one entry per CDR3 protein. This sample has some 690,000 distinct CDR3 sequences, with approximately 60% found just once. Regarding the study as a whole: TRBV5-6, TRBV5-1 and TRBV20-1 were among roughly 5 TRBV segments more frequent in patients than controls.

The sequencing input was blood. The receptors shown here come from a girl aged 2-10 years with multiple sclerosis.

This chain connects TRBV3-1 to TRBJ2-1; maybe TRBD2 (7 bases). Germline V gives CDR1 LGHDT, CDR2 YNNKEL (reference sequence). CDR3 size: 12 residues. Trimming cost V 2 bases and J 9 bases, with 8 bases left between them. CDR3 nucleotide sequence: TGTGCCAGCAGCCAAAGGGGGGGTGAGCAGTTCTTC. It yields the protein CASSQRGGEQFF.

J is TRBJ1-5 and V is TRBV6-2 or TRBV6-3; possibly TRBD1 for D (6 bases). CDR1 MNHEY and CDR2 SVGEGT come from the germline V gene. V lost 2 bases, J lost 8 bases, and 13 bases lay in between. The CDR3 consists of 14 residues. For the CDR3, the DNA is TGTGCCAGCAGTTACGGGGGGGCCTGGGAGCCCCAGCATTTT. Its protein product is CASSYGGAWEPQHF.

In its sample, this clonotype was seen once. The V and J genes are TRBV7-3 and TRBJ2-1; TRBD2 agrees at 8 bases. Germline V gene lookup returns CDR1 SGHTA and CDR2 FQGTGA. J lost 7 bases, V lost 4 bases, and 9 bases had no gene match. This CDR3 has 15 residues. This chain's CDR3 is CASSSSAGVGNEQFF. CDR3 nucleotide sequence: TGTGCCAGCAGCTCGTCAGCGGGAGTTGGGAATGAGCAGTTCTTC.

The count of this clonotype is one. The rearrangement links TRBV11-3 to TRBJ2-4, with TRBD2 as a possible D gene (5 bases). Trimming left V 1 base short and J 5 bases short, with 15 bases between. Germline-derived CDR1 and CDR2 are SGHNT and YENEEA. This CDR3 region has 16 residues. CDR3 DNA sequence: TGTGCCAGCAGCTTAGGGGCTAGCCTGGGTCAAAACATTCAGTACTTC. Protein: CASSLGASLGQNIQYF.

The V and J genes are TRBV13 and TRBJ2-1, with TRBD2 matching over 9 bases. The CDR3 has 17 residues. V lost 5 bases to trimming and J lost 2 bases; unmatched junction nucleotides: 10. Germline CDR1 reads PRHDT; CDR2 reads FYEKMQ (reference sequence). The CDR3 spells CASSPRAGGPPYNEQFF. The CDR3 DNA reads TGTGCCAGCAGCCCACGTGCGGGAGGGCCCCCCTACAATGAGCAGTTCTTC.

The chain carries TRBV4-1 and TRBJ2-6; D is undetermined. Germline-derived CDR1 and CDR2 are MGHRA and YSYEKL. V was shortened by 0 bases and J by 2 bases, with 17 bases between the two germline ends. The CDR3 is 19 residues long. Here the CDR3 DNA reads TGCGCCAGCAGCCAAGAACCCGGTGCGGCTCAAACTGGGGCCAACGTCCTGACTTTC. As protein: CASSQEPGAAQTGANVLTF.

This clonotype was counted only a few times. The chain combines TRBV9 with TRBJ2-3, with 8 bases lining up with TRBD2. Trimming cost V 0 bases and J 0 bases; bases outside gene matches: 3. This CDR3 spans 16 amino acids. Germline V gene data show CDR1 as SGDLS and CDR2 as YYNGEE. The CDR3 here is CASSVGAGASTDTQYF. The CDR3 DNA follows: TGTGCCAGCAGCGTAGGAGCGGGGGCTAGCACAGATACGCAGTATTTT.

The chain couples TRBV12-3 or TRBV12-4 to TRBJ1-1, with 7 bases lining up with TRBD1. The CDR3 totals 13 residues. Unmatched junction bases numbered 6, after V lost 5 bases and J lost 6 bases. The CDR3: CASSPTTGPEAFF. The DNA for the CDR3 is TGTGCCAGCAGTCCCACGACAGGGCCTGAAGCTTTCTTT.

There are a few counts of this clonotype. The V gene is TRBV9, the J gene TRBJ2-1; D is unresolved. Trimming pared 3 bases from V and 7 bases from J, leaving 8 bases between. Germline V gives CDR1 SGDLS, CDR2 YYNGEE. This CDR3 region has 12 residues. The CDR3 spells CASSARMNEQFF. The CDR3, as DNA: TGTGCCAGCAGCGCGAGAATGAATGAGCAGTTCTTC.

The V call is TRBV27, the J call TRBJ2-7; 9 nucleotides match TRBD2. Germline V gene data show CDR1 as MNHEY and CDR2 as SMNVEV (reference sequence). V shed 5 bases and J 5 bases; nucleotides not matched to a gene: 10. CDR3 length: 15 residues. The CDR3 nucleotides read TGTGCCAGCAGTCCGCCCGGGACTAGCTTCCACGAGCAGTACTTC. Protein product: CASSPPGTSFHEQYF.

The chain employs TRBV29-1 and TRBJ1-1; 7 bases fit TRBD1. CDR3 size: 13 residues. Trimming took 6 bases from V and 3 from J; bases not matched to a gene: 7. Germline V gives CDR1 SQVTM, CDR2 ANQGSEA. The CDR3 DNA reads as TGCAGCGTGGGGGGGACAGAACACACTGAAGCTTTCTTT. Translating gives CSVGGTEHTEAFF. Full variable domain (missing parts from reference TRBV29-1 and TRBJ1-1): SAVISQKPSRDICQRGTSLTIQCQVDSQVTMMFWYRQQPGQSLTLIATANQGSEATYESGFVIDKFPISRPNLTFSTLTVSNMSPEDSSIYLCSVGGTEHTEAFFGQGTRLTVV.

The chain employs TRBV5-5 and TRBJ2-5, with a possible D match to TRBD2 (6 bases). Matching the DNA end better, TRBJ2-7 makes the J call doubtful. From germline, CDR1 is SGHKS and CDR2 YYEKEE (reference sequence). CDR3 length: 14 residues. The CDR3 sequence: CASRGIGREYEQYF. Here the CDR3 DNA reads TGTGCCAGCAGGGGTATAGGACGGGAGTACGAGCAGTACTTC.

In this sample, this clonotype turned up a few times. CDR3 loop: CASSPRGLAIYEQYF. CDR3 nucleotide sequence: TGTGCCAGCAGTCCCAGGGGACTAGCTATATACGAGCAGTACTTC. V usage is TRBV12-3 or TRBV12-4 and J usage is TRBJ2-7; 9 nucleotides align to TRBD2. The J segment lost 4 bases and the V segment lost 5 bases, leaving 9 bases of the junction unmatched. This CDR3 is 15 amino acids long.

V usage is TRBV27 and J usage is TRBJ2-1; 11 bases fit TRBD2. From germline, CDR1 is MNHEY and CDR2 SMNVEV (reference sequence). The ends lost 4 bases at V and 1 base at J; junction bases unmatched: 6. The CDR3 is 17 residues long. The CDR3 DNA sequence: TGTGCCAGCAGTTCGCCTAGCGGGGGGTTTTCCTACAATGAGCAGTTCTTC. Translating gives CASSSPSGGFSYNEQFF.

This CDR3 reads CSVEVRGNTEAFF. The CDR3 nucleotides read TGCAGCGTTGAAGTCCGCGGGAACACTGAAGCTTTCTTT. This chain connects TRBV29-1 to TRBJ1-1; no firm D call. From germline, CDR1 is SQVTM and CDR2 ANQGSEA. This CDR3 spans 13 amino acids. With 1 base removed from V and 1 base from J, the gap between germline ends came to 7 bases.

The rearrangement links TRBV29-1 to TRBJ2-3; D gene uncertain. The germline CDR1 and CDR2 sequences are SQVTM and ANQGSEA. Trimming pared 0 bases from V and 4 bases from J, leaving 14 bases between. There are 15 residues in the CDR3. This CDR3 reads CSVEDKILLPDTQYF. The CDR3 DNA reads TGCAGCGTTGAAGATAAAATACTACTCCCAGATACGCAGTATTTT.

The V and J genes are TRBV20-1 and TRBJ2-7; D is unresolved. Between the trimmed V and J ends, which lost 2 bases and 4 bases, there was a span of 9 bases. Germline lookup yields CDR1 DFQATT and CDR2 SNEGSKA (reference sequence). The CDR3 runs to 12 residues. In nucleotides, the CDR3 is TGCAGTGCTAGAAGGCGGACGTACGAGCAGTACTTC. Its translation: CSARRRTYEQYF.

This clonotype was observed a handful of times. The chain is built from TRBV4-1 and TRBJ2-5, with D possibly being TRBD2 (6 bases). Trimming left V 4 bases short and J 2 bases short, with 20 bases between. This CDR3 comprises 17 residues. Germline CDR1 and CDR2: MGHRA and YSYEKL. CDR3 in DNA: TGCGCCAGCAGCCGCCCAACCGGGACTGTATTTCAAGAGACCCAGTACTTC. Its protein product is CASSRPTGTVFQETQYF.

This clonotype was picked up a small number of times. The rearrangement links TRBV20-1 to TRBJ2-5; 7 bases align to TRBD2. The CDR3 loop spans 13 amino acids. The germline CDR1 and CDR2 sequences are DFQATT and SNEGSKA (reference sequence). J was trimmed by 4 bases and V by 6 bases; bases with no gene match: 8. The DNA of the CDR3 is TGCAGTGCAAGCCCCGGGGGGAGAGAGACCCAGTACTTC. Translated, it gives CSASPGGRETQYF.

The chain employs TRBV24-1 and TRBJ2-5, with 7 bases aligning to TRBD1. Germline assignment: CDR1 KGHDR and CDR2 SFDVKD. V lost 7 bases to trimming and J lost 3 bases; unmatched junction nucleotides: 4. The CDR3 sequence is 13 residues long. The CDR3 loop reads CATRQGSEETQYF. CDR3 in DNA: TGTGCCACCAGACAGGGGTCAGAAGAGACCCAGTACTTC.